This TCR beta chain was recorded in a study of T-cell memory formation after mild COVID-19. CDR3 size: 15 residues. With 0 bases removed from V and 5 bases from J, the gap between germline ends came to 14 bases. The germline CDR1 and CDR2 sequences are SGHRS and YFSETQ. TCRdb re-derived calls from the 5' RACE reads in MiXCR, one entry per CDR3 protein. The sample records about 430,000 distinct CDR3 sequences, approximately 25% being singletons. This TCR derives from an adult woman who had mild COVID-19 (a few samples of this study predate the infection). Cell type and time point are not known. Sequenced: PBMCs or a T cell subset sorted from them (not recorded which). The V call is TRBV5-1, the J call TRBJ2-5; weak D call: TRBD1 (7 bases). The CDR3: CASSLDLTGRETQYF. The CDR3 DNA is TGCGCCAGCAGCTTGGACCTGACAGGGAGGGAGACCCAGTACTTC. Filled out from reference TRBV5-1 and TRBJ2-5, the complete variable domain reads KAGVTQTPRYLIKTRGQQVTLSCSPISGHRSVSWYQQTPGQGLQFLFEYFSETQRNKGNFPGRFSGRQFSNSRSEMNVSTLELGDSALYLCASSLDLTGRETQYFGPGTRLLVL.